These T cell receptor beta chains were read from a single sample in a study of prognosis after radiotherapy for stage I lung cancer. TCRdb reprocessed the multiplex PCR reads with MiXCR, giving one entry per CDR3 protein. This repertoire shows some 38,000 distinct CDR3 sequences, approximately 25% found once; its top ten account for 25% to 30%. The specimen was PBMCs, collected before or after stereotactic body radiation therapy (not recorded which). Source of these receptors: a donor over 45 with non-small cell lung cancer. Both conserved end residues are part of each CDR3. The order of the fields is clone size, D gene, V gene, J gene, CDR3 DNA, CDR3 protein. A D gene is named only where the DNA matches it firmly. Size is omitted from some rows. Given values are once, few, many or a class for expanded clones.

many,-,TRBV20-1,TRBJ2-4,TGCAGTGCTCCAGGGGACGGGAGCATTCAGTACTTC,CSAPGDGSIQYF
-,-,TRBV6-1,TRBJ2-7,TGTGCCAGCAGTGAAGCCCCGGGACCATACTACGAGCAGTACTTC,CASSEAPGPYYEQYF
medium-sized,-,TRBV5-1,TRBJ2-1,TGCGCCAGCAGCACCGGGGTCGATGAGCAGTTCTTC,CASSTGVDEQFF
-,-,TRBV2,TRBJ1-5,TGTGCCAGCAGTGTTGGGCCTTATAGCAATCAGCCCCAGCATTTT,CASSVGPYSNQPQHF
many,TRBD1,TRBV18,TRBJ2-3,TGTGCCAGCTCAGCCATGACAGGGAGAGACCCAGATACGCAGTATTTT,CASSAMTGRDPDTQYF
many,TRBD1,TRBV3-1,TRBJ1-6,TGTGCCAGCAGCCAAGGGACAGGGGGTTCACCCCTCCACTTT,CASSQGTGGSPLHF
many,-,TRBV6-1,TRBJ2-5,TGTGCCAGCAGTCGGGGTGGGGAGACCCAGTACTTC,CASSRGGETQYF
many,TRBD2,TRBV19,TRBJ2-3,TGTGCCAGTAGTATTTATGCGACTAGCGGAAGCACAGATACGCAGTATTTT,CASSIYATSGSTDTQYF
many,-,TRBV7-9,TRBJ1-4,TGTGCCAGCAGCTTCTCCAGGGGAGACGAAAAACTGTTTTTT,CASSFSRGDEKLFF
many,TRBD1,TRBV6-4,TRBJ2-3,TGTGCCAGCAGTCGACAGGGGGAGACCACAGATACGCAGTATTTT,CASSRQGETTDTQYF
large,-,TRBV19,TRBJ1-5,TGTGCCAGTAGTATAGACCGGGGGGCTTGGCAGCCCCAGCATTTT,CASSIDRGAWQPQHF
many,-,TRBV4-1,TRBJ2-1,TGCGCCAGCAGCCAAGATCTAGCAAGGTACAATGAGCAGTTCTTC,CASSQDLARYNEQFF
-,-,TRBV4-2,TRBJ2-7,TGTGCCAGCAGCCAGTACTCTAGCCACGAGCAGTACTTC,CASSQYSSHEQYF
many,TRBD1,TRBV18,TRBJ2-3,TGTGCCAGCTCACGATCCGGGACAGGGGCCGGGACAGATACGCAGTATTTT,CASSRSGTGAGTDTQYF
many,-,TRBV6-1,TRBJ2-1,TGTGCCAGCAGGCAGGGAAATACGTACAATGAGCAGTTCTTC,CASRQGNTYNEQFF
many,-,TRBV9,TRBJ1-1,TGTGCCAGCAGCGTAGGGGGGGCAGGTGAAGCTTTCTTT,CASSVGGAGEAFF
many,-,TRBV10-3,TRBJ2-2,TGTGCCATCGGCGGGACAGTGGGGACTGCCGGGGAGCTGTTTTTT,CAIGGTVGTAGELFF
many,TRBD2,TRBV10-2,TRBJ2-5,TGCGCCAGCAGTGACCTAGCGGGAGTACAAGAGACCCAGTACTTC,CASSDLAGVQETQYF
few,-,TRBV7-9,TRBJ2-3,TGTGCCAGCAGCACTAAGGGCGGGGCAGATACGCAGTATTTT,CASSTKGGADTQYF
many,-,TRBV19,TRBJ1-3,TGTGCCAGTATTTCAGCGATCTCTGGAAACACCATATATTTT,CASISAISGNTIYF
-,-,TRBV12-3/TRBV12-4,TRBJ2-7,TGTGCCAGCAGTTTCATACAAGGAGACTGGCTAGACGAGCAGTACTTC,CASSFIQGDWLDEQYF
many,TRBD2,TRBV7-3,TRBJ2-3,TGTGCCAGCAGTTGGGGACTAGGGACAGATACGCAGTATTTT,CASSWGLGTDTQYF
-,TRBD2,TRBV10-3,TRBJ2-3,TGTGCCATCAGCGGGGGGGCCCGGGATAAGAAGTATTTT,CAISGGARDKKYF
many,TRBD2,TRBV12-3/TRBV12-4,TRBJ2-7,TGTGCCAGCAGTTCACTAGCGGGAGGGCCGAGTGCCTACGAGCAGTACTTC,CASSSLAGGPSAYEQYF
many,TRBD1,TRBV20-1,TRBJ1-2,TGCAGTGCTAGAGACCCCCAGACAGGGGCCAACTATGGCTACACCTTC,CSARDPQTGANYGYTF
many,-,TRBV5-6,TRBJ2-7,TGTGCCAGCAGCTTGATGAGGAATACCTACGAGCAGTACTTC,CASSLMRNTYEQYF
many,-,TRBV28,TRBJ2-5,TGTGCCAGCAGTTTGGCAGGCAAGGCAGGGCAAGAGACCCAGTACTTC,CASSLAGKAGQETQYF
many,TRBD2,TRBV2,TRBJ2-3,TGTGCCAGCTATACTCCCGGGACTACCGTTAGCACAGATACGCAGTATTTT,CASYTPGTTVSTDTQYF
many,-,TRBV7-3,TRBJ2-1,TGTGCCAGCATGCCATCCGGAGGCTCCTACAATGAGCAGTTCTTC,CASMPSGGSYNEQFF
many,TRBD2,TRBV6-1,TRBJ2-7,TGTGCCAGCAGGGCTAAAGGTCAGCGGGGGACAACCTACGAGCAGTACTTC,CASRAKGQRGTTYEQYF
-,TRBD2,TRBV7-2,TRBJ2-1,TGTGCCAGCCGACCTAGCGGGGGTTTAGATGAGCAGTTCTTC,CASRPSGGLDEQFF
many,TRBD1,TRBV24-1,TRBJ2-2,TGTGCCACCAGTGCGGACAGGCCAGCTCTCGGGGAGCTGTTTTTT,CATSADRPALGELFF
-,TRBD1,TRBV6-5,TRBJ1-5,TGTGCCAGCAGTTCCCGGACAGGGCTAAGCAATCAGCCCCAGCATTTT,CASSSRTGLSNQPQHF
many,TRBD1,TRBV7-2,TRBJ2-7,TGTGCCAGCAGCCCGCAGGGGGACTACGAGCAGTACTTC,CASSPQGDYEQYF
-,TRBD1,TRBV6-1,TRBJ2-7,TGTGCCAGCAGTGAGAGACAGGGAACAACCTCCTACGAGCAGTACTTC,CASSERQGTTSYEQYF
many,-,TRBV28,TRBJ1-5,TGTGCCAGCAGTTCCTGGGGTGGCGGTCAGCCCCAGCATTTT,CASSSWGGGQPQHF
-,-,TRBV19,TRBJ2-1,TGTGCCAGTACCGGGACATATCCGCTCGAGCAGTTCTTC,CASTGTYPLEQFF
many,-,TRBV4-1,TRBJ2-5,TGCGCCAGCAGCCAAGATCGAAACCCACGAGAGACCCAGTACTTC,CASSQDRNPRETQYF
many,-,TRBV6-5,TRBJ2-5,TGTGCCAGCAGTTACGGGCGGGGTAGCGTAATAGAGACCCAGTACTTC,CASSYGRGSVIETQYF
-,-,TRBV2,TRBJ1-6,TGTGGCAGGCATACAGGGAGAGCTTCACCCCTCCACTTT,CGRHTGRASPLHF
many,-,TRBV7-3,TRBJ1-5,TGTGCCAGCTCCCTCGATCGGGATCAGCCCCAGCATTTT,CASSLDRDQPQHF
many,-,TRBV30,TRBJ2-3,TGTGCCTGGAGTGGAAGGGTTAGGCAGTATTTT,CAWSGRVRQYF
many,-,TRBV14,TRBJ1-5,TGTGCCAGCAGCCACGACAGGCCGTCTTGGCAGCCCCAGCATTTT,CASSHDRPSWQPQHF
once,-,TRBV12-3/TRBV12-4,TRBJ2-3,TGTGCCAGCAGTTTTAGGGGGGTATCGACAGATACTCAGTATTTT,CASSFRGVSTDTQYF
once,-,TRBV28,TRBJ1-2,TGTGCCAACGAGTTTAGGGGGGACTATGGCTACACCTTC,CANEFRGDYGYTF
many,-,TRBV3-1,TRBJ2-1,TGTGCCAGCAGCCAAGGGTCTCCCACTGAGCAGTTCTTC,CASSQGSPTEQFF
many,TRBD1,TRBV15,TRBJ1-6,TGTGCCACCAGCAGAGACCTCACCCAGGGGGCCGATTCACCCCTCCACTTT,CATSRDLTQGADSPLHF
many,-,TRBV5-5,TRBJ1-2,TGTGCCGCCACCCAAACCCCCCTAACTGGGCTATGGGGGTACACCTTC,CAATQTPLTGLWGYTF
many,TRBD1,TRBV20-1,TRBJ1-2,TGCAGTGCTAGTCCCACCAGGGGGCTCCCTAACTATGGCTACACCTTC,CSASPTRGLPNYGYTF
many,-,TRBV9,TRBJ2-3,TGTGCCAGCAGCGCGTCGGGACTGATCACAGATACGCAGTATTTT,CASSASGLITDTQYF
many,-,TRBV5-1,TRBJ2-3,TGCGCCAGCAGTCCTGGAGGGCCACGCACAGATACGCAGTATTTT,CASSPGGPRTDTQYF
many,-,TRBV4-1,TRBJ1-6,TGCGCCAGCAGCCAGAGAGGTACAGGTGCGCCGACCGCTTCACCCCTCCACTTT,CASSQRGTGAPTASPLHF
many,TRBD2,TRBV4-2,TRBJ2-5,TGTGCCAGCAGCCTAGATGGGACTAGCGGGGGGGCGGGTGAGACCCAGTACTTC,CASSLDGTSGGAGETQYF
many,-,TRBV11-3,TRBJ2-7,TGTGCCAGCAGCTTCGGACAGTCCTACGAGCAGTACTTC,CASSFGQSYEQYF
few,-,TRBV30,TRBJ1-1,TGTGCCTGGAGTGTGGGGGCTGGGGTCAGCACTGAAGCTTTCTTT,CAWSVGAGVSTEAFF
many,TRBD1,TRBV20-1,TRBJ2-7,TGCAGTGCTGGGACAGGGGGGATCTACGAGCAGTACTTC,CSAGTGGIYEQYF